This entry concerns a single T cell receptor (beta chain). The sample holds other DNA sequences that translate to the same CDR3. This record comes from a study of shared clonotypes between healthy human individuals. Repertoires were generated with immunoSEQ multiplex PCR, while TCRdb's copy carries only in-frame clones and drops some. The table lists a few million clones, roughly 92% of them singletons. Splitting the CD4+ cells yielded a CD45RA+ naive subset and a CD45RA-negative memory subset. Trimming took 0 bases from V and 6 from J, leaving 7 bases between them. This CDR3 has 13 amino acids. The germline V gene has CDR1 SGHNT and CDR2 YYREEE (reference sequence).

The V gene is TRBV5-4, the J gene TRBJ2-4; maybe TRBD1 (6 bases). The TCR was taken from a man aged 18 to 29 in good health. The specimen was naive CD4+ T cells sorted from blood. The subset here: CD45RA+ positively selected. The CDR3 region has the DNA TGTGCCAGCAGCTTGGCAGGGGTAAACATTCAGTACTTC. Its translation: CASSLAGVNIQYF.